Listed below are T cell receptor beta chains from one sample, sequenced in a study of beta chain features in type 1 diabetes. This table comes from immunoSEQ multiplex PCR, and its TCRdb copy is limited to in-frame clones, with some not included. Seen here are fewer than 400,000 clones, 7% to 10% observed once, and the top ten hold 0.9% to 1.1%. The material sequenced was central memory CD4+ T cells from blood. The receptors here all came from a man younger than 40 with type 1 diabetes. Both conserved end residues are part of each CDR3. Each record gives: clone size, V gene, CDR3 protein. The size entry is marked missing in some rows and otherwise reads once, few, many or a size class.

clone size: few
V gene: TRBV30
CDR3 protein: CAWTAGDTEAFF

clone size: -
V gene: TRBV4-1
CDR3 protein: CASSQDEEVLPQHF

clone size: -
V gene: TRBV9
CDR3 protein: CASSALNTGELFF

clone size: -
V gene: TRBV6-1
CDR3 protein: CASSVRADLGQPDTQYF

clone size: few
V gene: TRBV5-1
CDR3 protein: CASSGGSSYNEQFF

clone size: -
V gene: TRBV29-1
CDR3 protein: CSVENGGNYGYTF

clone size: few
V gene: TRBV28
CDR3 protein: CASRPPGTGIYEQYF

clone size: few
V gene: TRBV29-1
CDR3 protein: CSVESGLGTEAFF

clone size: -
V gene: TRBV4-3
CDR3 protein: CASSQDAGGSNQPQHF

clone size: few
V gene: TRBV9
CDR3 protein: CASSVDRGPTGELFF

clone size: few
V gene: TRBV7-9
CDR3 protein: CASTDSNYEQYF

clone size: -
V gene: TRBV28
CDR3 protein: CASSLAGAGTNEKLFF

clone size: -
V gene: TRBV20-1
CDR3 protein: CSAGERGTQYF

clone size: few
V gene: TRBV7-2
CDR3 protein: CASSLDNLETQYF

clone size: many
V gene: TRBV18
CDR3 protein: CASSQGLAGSYEQYF

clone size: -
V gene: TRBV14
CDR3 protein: CASSQGPNYGYTF

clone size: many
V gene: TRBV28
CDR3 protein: CASSPPRGGEQFF

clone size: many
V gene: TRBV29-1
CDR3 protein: CSGKRDSDEQFF

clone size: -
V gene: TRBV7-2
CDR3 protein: CASSGEVGGEQYF

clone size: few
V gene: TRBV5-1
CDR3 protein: CASSSRSSGGADTQYF

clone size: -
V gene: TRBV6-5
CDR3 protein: CASSSPGTSVGEQYF

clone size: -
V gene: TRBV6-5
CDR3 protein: CASGDPSYEQYF

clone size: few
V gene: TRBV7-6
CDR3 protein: CASSSQVGGQFF

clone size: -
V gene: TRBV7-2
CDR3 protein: CASSFVAGGPDTQYF

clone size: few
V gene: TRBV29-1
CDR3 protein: CSASLGGDEQYF

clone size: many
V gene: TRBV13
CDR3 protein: CASPSGQSTDTQYF

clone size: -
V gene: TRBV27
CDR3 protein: CASSSWTSGGQETQYF

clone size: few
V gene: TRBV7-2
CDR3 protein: CASSPRTSDEQFF

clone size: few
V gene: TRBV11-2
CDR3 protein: CASSPGVAKNIQYF

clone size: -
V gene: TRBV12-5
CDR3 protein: CASGLGDSQETQYF

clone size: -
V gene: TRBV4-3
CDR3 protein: CASSRQGGNTEAFF

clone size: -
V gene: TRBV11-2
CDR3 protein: CASRLNQEVSRTDTQYF

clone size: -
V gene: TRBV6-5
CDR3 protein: CASSLQGAENEQFF

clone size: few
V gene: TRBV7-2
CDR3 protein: CASSLARGGGVPKLFF

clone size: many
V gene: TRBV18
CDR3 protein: CASSPRDGNPFSGANVLTF

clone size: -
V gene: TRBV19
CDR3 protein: CASSRQGGDDSPLHF

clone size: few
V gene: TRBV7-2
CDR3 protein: CASSLAAGGNYEQYF

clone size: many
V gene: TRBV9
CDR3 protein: CASSSPLGGGKGSGANVLTF

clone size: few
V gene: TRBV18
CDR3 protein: CASSPGQLSGANVLTF